Following are 29 T cell receptor beta chains from one sample sequenced in a study of persistence of HIV-infected CD4 T cells. Cells were stimulated with CMV-infected fibroblast lysates at about 10 ug/mL. Sorted nonresponding memory CD4+ T cells were CD40L-negative, CD69-negative, CD45RO-high. The libraries were made with immunoSEQ version 4 in survey mode. Some clones are missing from TCRdb's copy, which holds only in-frame ones; the method was immunoSEQ multiplex PCR. The data contain more than 45,000 clones, around 72% of them singletons. Their antigen targets remain unknown. The sample was CD4+ T cells sorted from PBMCs after roughly 20-hour stimulation, taken from a patient who received antiretroviral therapy. All receptors come from an adult man with HIV who was CMV-seropositive.

V usage is TRBV6-5 and J usage is TRBJ1-5; D not resolved. Trimming removed 7 bases from V and 6 bases from J, with 13 bases in between. Germline assignment: CDR1 MNHEY and CDR2 SVGAGI. The CDR3 sequence is 13 residues long. Here the CDR3 reads CASIENVGQPQHF. Here the CDR3 DNA reads TGTGCCAGCATAGAGAACGTGGGTCAGCCCCAGCATTTT.

V is TRBV16 and J is TRBJ1-5; D is unclear. This CDR3 is 14 amino acids long. In germline, CDR1 is KGHSY, CDR2 FQNENV. The V end lost 0 bases, the J end lost 1 base, and 4 bases lay between the germline ends. DNA for the CDR3: TGTGCCAGCAGCCAATCCGGCAGCAATCAGCCCCAGCATTTT. This translates into CASSQSGSNQPQHF.

This clone has just one count. The CDR3 spells CASSERIEAFF. The CDR3 DNA reads TGCGCCAGCAGTGAAAGGATTGAAGCTTTCTTT. The V call is TRBV10-2, the J call TRBJ1-1; D remains unclear. V lost 3 bases to trimming and J lost 7 bases, with 6 bases between them. The CDR3 length is 11 residues. Per the germline V gene, CDR1 is WSHSY and CDR2 is SAAADI.

This sequence joins TRBV9 and TRBJ2-7, with 11 bases aligning to TRBD1. This CDR3 is built from 13 residues. The germline gives CDR1 SGDLS, CDR2 YYNGEE. V gave up 4 bases and J gave up 7 bases; unmatched junction bases: 4. The CDR3 nucleotides read TGTGCCAGCAGCCTGGGACAGGGGGGGGAGCAGTACTTC. Amino acids: CASSLGQGGEQYF.

The chain joins TRBV6-5 to TRBJ1-5; D gene ambiguous. Germline CDR1 is MNHEY and CDR2 is SVGAGI. Between the trimmed V and J ends, which lost 6 bases and 2 bases, there was a span of 11 bases. The CDR3 runs to 14 residues. CDR3 nucleotide sequence: TGTGCCAGCAGCCCCTCCGGACGCAATCAGCCCCAGCATTTT. As protein: CASSPSGRNQPQHF.

This sequence joins TRBV30 and TRBJ2-7, with 9 nucleotides matching TRBD1. The CDR3 totals 14 residues. J lost 1 base, V lost 3 bases, and 4 bases had no gene match. CDR1 GTSNPN and CDR2 SVGIG come from the germline V gene (reference sequence). The CDR3 DNA reads TGTGCCTGGAGCCCGGGACAGGGTTCCTACGAGCAGTACTTC. Translating gives CAWSPGQGSYEQYF.

V and J are TRBV7-2 and TRBJ1-1; 9 bases match TRBD1. With V trimmed by 6 bases and J by 3 bases, 5 bases remained unmatched. The germline V gene has CDR1 SGHTA and CDR2 FQGNSA. CDR3 length: 14 residues. The CDR3 DNA sequence: TGTGCCAGCAGAGTCCGGGACAGGGACACTGAAGCTTTCTTT. It is translated as CASRVRDRDTEAFF.

The chain couples TRBV30 to TRBJ2-3, with D perhaps matching TRBD2 (6 bases). Trimming took off 0 bases at V and 3 bases at J, with 13 bases between the two ends. From germline, CDR1 is GTSNPN and CDR2 SVGIG (reference sequence). The CDR3 has 15 residues. CDR3 DNA sequence: TGTGCCTGGAGTGTGGGCGGGAAGAGGACAGATACGCAGTATTTT. It encodes CAWSVGGKRTDTQYF.

V usage is TRBV4-1 and J usage is TRBJ1-2; no firm D call. This CDR3 is built from 15 residues. Germline CDR1 is MGHRA and CDR2 is YSYEKL. V was trimmed by 2 bases and J by 4 bases, leaving 14 bases between them. CDR3 DNA: TGCGCCAGCAGCCAATGGGCGCCGACGGGCTATGGCTACACCTTC. This codes for CASSQWAPTGYGYTF.

The chain employs TRBV5-4 and TRBJ2-1; the match to TRBD1 covers 9 bases. Unmatched junction bases numbered 6, after V lost 0 bases and J lost 5 bases. The CDR3 loop spans 16 amino acids. The germline V gene encodes CDR1 SGHNT and CDR2 YYREEE (reference sequence). The CDR3 DNA is TGTGCCAGCAGCTTGGCCTCGGGACAGGGAAACAATGAGCAGTTCTTC. It is translated as CASSLASGQGNNEQFF.

The chain has TRBV4-2 and TRBJ2-7, with 7 positions matching TRBD1. Germline CDR1 and CDR2: LGHNA and YNFKEQ. J lost 4 bases, V lost 1 base, and 7 bases had no gene match. The CDR3 runs to 15 residues. The CDR3 here is CASSQGKGARYEQYF. CDR3 coding DNA: TGTGCCAGCAGCCAAGGAAAGGGGGCGAGGTACGAGCAGTACTTC.

CDR3 sequence reads: CASSLVSMNTEAFF. The CDR3 DNA reads as TGTGCCAGCAGCTTAGTTTCGATGAACACTGAAGCTTTCTTT. The chain uses TRBV7-6 and TRBJ1-1; D remains unclear. The V and J ends lost 1 base and 0 bases respectively, with 6 bases between them. The CDR3 has 14 amino acids. From germline, CDR1 is SGHVS and CDR2 FNYEAQ. The full variable domain, rest sourced from reference TRBV7-6 and TRBJ1-1, is GAGVSQSPRYKVTKRGQDVALRCDPISGHVSLYWYRQALGQGPEFLTYFNYEAQQDKSGLPNDRFSAERPEGSISTLTIQRTEQRDSAMYRCASSLVSMNTEAFFGQGTRLTVV.

This clone occurred a few times. This chain uses TRBV30 with TRBJ2-7; D unresolved. This CDR3 comprises 12 residues. The V and J ends lost 2 bases and 2 bases respectively, with 7 bases between them. In germline, CDR1 is GTSNPN, CDR2 SVGIG (reference sequence). DNA of the CDR3: TGTGCCTGGAGTTGGGGAACCTACGAGCAGTACTTC. Translating gives CAWSWGTYEQYF. The variable domain in full, with the rest retrieved from reference TRBV30 and TRBJ2-7, is SQTIHQWPATLVQPVGSPLSLECTVEGTSNPNLYWYRQAAGRGLQLLFYSVGIGQISSEVPQNLSASRPQDRQFILSSKKLLLSDSGFYLCAWSWGTYEQYFGPGTRLTVT.

The V gene is TRBV27, the J gene TRBJ1-1; D possibly corresponds to TRBD1 (6 bases). Germline V gene data show CDR1 as MNHEY and CDR2 as SMNVEV (reference sequence). This CDR3 is 17 amino acids long. Trimming shortened V by 3 bases and J by 6 bases, and 23 bases separated the two germline ends. The CDR3 protein is CASSFLQGPTNGPEAFF. DNA of the CDR3: TGTGCCAGCAGTTTTCTCCAGGGGCCTACGAACGGCCCTGAAGCTTTCTTT.

The V gene is TRBV18, the J gene TRBJ1-1, with TRBD1 matching 9 bases. V was clipped by 3 bases and J by 0 bases; unmatched bases: 5. The CDR3 sequence is 16 residues long. The germline V gene has CDR1 KGHSH and CDR2 LQKENI. The CDR3 DNA reads TGTGCCAGCTCACCCGGGACAGGGCGTCTGAACACTGAAGCTTTCTTT. This gives the protein CASSPGTGRLNTEAFF.

The rearrangement joins TRBV11-2 to TRBJ1-1; D remains unclear. Trimming stripped 5 bases from V and 4 bases from J, with 2 bases between. The V gene's germline CDR1 is SGHAT and CDR2 FQNNGV. This CDR3 comprises 10 residues. The CDR3 loop reads CASSTTEAFF. Here the CDR3 DNA reads TGTGCCAGCAGCACCACTGAAGCTTTCTTT. The complete variable domain, with remaining parts taken from reference TRBV11-2 and TRBJ1-1, reads EAGVAQSPRYKIIEKRQSVAFWCNPISGHATLYWYQQILGQGPKLLIQFQNNGVVDDSQLPKDRFSAERLKGVDSTLKIQPAKLEDSAVYLCASSTTEAFFGQGTRLTVV.

In this sample, this clone turned up a few times. The V gene is TRBV27, the J gene TRBJ2-7, with TRBD1 matching over 11 bases. Germline CDR1 is MNHEY and CDR2 is SMNVEV (reference sequence). The CDR3 consists of 14 residues. After removal of 4 bases from V and 3 bases from J, the junction contained 2 bases not matched to a gene. CDR3 in DNA: TGTGCCAGCAGTTGGGACAGGGGGGGCTACGAGCAGTACTTC. It yields the protein CASSWDRGGYEQYF.

The chain employs TRBV5-1 and TRBJ1-1; no clear D gene. Trimming left V 4 bases short and J 8 bases short, with 12 bases between. Germline V gene sequence: CDR1 SGHRS, CDR2 YFSETQ. This CDR3 is 12 amino acids long. Written as DNA, the CDR3 is TGCGCCAGCAGCCGGGGAGAATCGGAAGCTTTCTTT. Encoded protein: CASSRGESEAFF. Using reference TRBV5-1 and TRBJ1-1 for the parts outside the CDR3, the full variable domain is KAGVTQTPRYLIKTRGQQVTLSCSPISGHRSVSWYQQTPGQGLQFLFEYFSETQRNKGNFPGRFSGRQFSNSRSEMNVSTLELGDSALYLCASSRGESEAFFGQGTRLTVV.

V is TRBV3-1 (or the pseudogene TRBV3-2) and J is TRBJ1-6; D possibly corresponds to TRBD1 (5 bases). Between the trimmed V and J ends, which lost 4 bases and 16 bases, there was a span of 17 bases. The CDR3 has 13 amino acids. The germline V gene encodes CDR1 LGHDT and CDR2 YNNKEL (reference sequence). The CDR3 region is CASSPQESGHLHF. The CDR3 nucleotides read TGTGCCAGCAGCCCCCAGGAAAGTGGACATCTCCACTTT.

This chain links TRBV11-2 with TRBJ2-3; no clear D. V lost 1 base to trimming and J lost 1 base, with 3 bases between them. The germline CDR1 and CDR2 sequences are SGHAT and FQNNGV. The CDR3 is made up of 13 amino acids. The CDR3 nucleotides read TGTGCCAGCAGCTTAGTTCGCACAGATACGCAGTATTTT. Its translation: CASSLVRTDTQYF.

The J gene is TRBJ1-6, the V gene TRBV7-9, with D unresolved. The CDR3 totals 18 residues. V lost 4 bases, J lost 2 bases, and 18 bases lay in between. Germline V lookup: CDR1 SEHNR, CDR2 FQNEAQ (reference sequence). As DNA, the CDR3 is TGTGCCAGCAGCTCGGGCCCGGGGAAGAACCCCTATAATTCACCCCTCCACTTT. Its protein is CASSSGPGKNPYNSPLHF.

This chain uses TRBV29-1 with TRBJ1-5; 9 bases align to TRBD1. The germline CDR1 and CDR2 sequences are SQVTM and ANQGSEA. This CDR3 is 15 amino acids long. Losses at the gene ends were 6 bases for V and 1 base for J; bases not matched to a gene: 7. The CDR3 DNA sequence: TGCAGCGTCAGACAGGGGGGAGAAAGCAATCAGCCCCAGCATTTT. As protein: CSVRQGGESNQPQHF.

The chain has TRBV6-5 and TRBJ1-1, with unresolved D. The CDR3 runs 13 residues. V lost 5 bases and J 4 bases, leaving 11 bases between the germline ends. CDR1 and CDR2 from the germline V gene are MNHEY and SVGAGI. The CDR3 is CASSPGRATEAFF. The CDR3 nucleotides are TGTGCCAGCAGTCCCGGGAGAGCCACTGAAGCTTTCTTT.

V and J are TRBV7-2 and TRBJ1-2; no definite D call. Trimming left V 5 bases short and J 3 bases short, with 7 bases between. The germline CDR1 and CDR2 sequences are SGHTA and FQGNSA. This CDR3 has 12 residues. The CDR3 loop reads CASSGRDYGYTF. The CDR3, as DNA: TGTGCCAGCAGCGGGCGGGACTATGGCTACACCTTC. The full variable domain, in which reference TRBV7-2 and TRBJ1-2 provide the parts outside the CDR3, is GAGVSQSPSNKVTEKGKDVELRCDPISGHTALYWYRQSLGQGLEFLIYFQGNSAPDKSGLPSDRFSAERTGGSVSTLTIQRTQQEDSAVYLCASSGRDYGYTFGSGTRLTVV.

The chain employs TRBV6-5 and TRBJ1-1; 8 nucleotides line up with TRBD1. This CDR3 has 14 residues. Germline CDR1 MNHEY, CDR2 SVGAGI. V lost 0 bases to trimming and J lost 10 bases; unmatched junction nucleotides: 7. This CDR3 is CASSYSVRGQGAFF. CDR3 nucleotides: TGTGCCAGCAGTTACTCGGTCAGGGGGCAAGGAGCTTTCTTT.

CDR3 loop: CASSMEGMGVKTYNEQFF. CDR3 in DNA: TGTGCCAGTAGTATGGAGGGGATGGGGGTGAAAACCTACAATGAGCAGTTCTTC. This chain connects TRBV19 to TRBJ2-1; D is perhaps TRBD2 (6 bases). V was shortened by 3 bases and J by 2 bases, with 20 bases between the two germline ends. This CDR3 is 18 amino acids long. The germline CDR1 and CDR2 sequences are LNHDA and SQIVND (reference sequence).

The chain employs TRBV6-5 and TRBJ2-7; TRBD1 aligns across 8 bases. V lost 0 bases and J lost 3; bases outside the gene matches: 7. CDR1 and CDR2 from the germline V gene are MNHEY and SVGAGI. This CDR3 region has 16 residues. The CDR3 here is CASSYSPADRGYEQYF. The CDR3 nucleotides read TGTGCCAGCAGTTACTCTCCTGCAGACAGGGGCTACGAGCAGTACTTC.

The CDR3 is CASSQDAYGGSGELFF. The DNA for the CDR3 is TGTGCCAGCAGCCAAGACGCCTATGGGGGCTCCGGGGAGCTGTTTTTT. This chain uses TRBV3-1 (or the pseudogene TRBV3-2) with TRBJ2-2; D perhaps matches TRBD1 (6 bases). CDR1 LGHDT and CDR2 YNNKEL come from the germline V gene (reference sequence). CDR3 size: 16 residues. V lost 0 bases and J 6 bases, leaving 14 bases between the germline ends.

This chain connects TRBV7-2 to TRBJ2-2, with D possibly TRBD1 on 5 matching bases. Trimming left V 1 base short and J 8 bases short, with 14 bases between. The CDR3 sequence is 15 residues long. CDR1 is SGHTA and CDR2 is FQGNSA in the germline V gene. The CDR3 loop reads CASSLDGRTGGELFF. The CDR3 region has the DNA TGTGCCAGCAGCTTAGACGGACGCACAGGAGGGGAGCTGTTTTTT.